Listed here are 16 T cell receptor beta chains from one sample, sequenced in a study of T cells in Graves' hyperthyroidism and ophthalmopathy. Researchers amplified the TCR beta CDR3 regions from RNA transcripts. An initial round of RT-PCR targeting the TCR CDR3 relied on the HTBI primer set. TCRdb analysed the multiplex PCR reads with MiXCR anew, one entry per CDR3 protein. Of a few hundred thousand distinct CDR3 sequences listed, approximately 14% are singletons. The sequencing input was blood. These TCRs come from a woman in her thirties with Graves' hyperthyroidism.

At least ten counts were recorded for this clonotype. V and J are TRBV20-1 and TRBJ2-3, with 11 bases lining up with TRBD2. The CDR3 is 16 amino acids. J was trimmed by 8 bases and V by 3 bases; bases with no gene match: 13. Per the germline V gene, CDR1 is DFQATT and CDR2 is SNEGSKA (reference sequence). CDR3 amino acids: CSASDTSGRMWATQYF. As DNA, the CDR3 is TGCAGTGCTAGTGACACTAGCGGGAGAATGTGGGCTACGCAGTATTTT.

This chain's CDR3 is CASRRDNTDTQYF. The CDR3 bases are TGTGCCAGCAGGCGAGACAACACAGATACGCAGTATTTT. The rearrangement joins TRBV6-1 to TRBJ2-3; D not certain. V lost 6 bases and J lost 2, with 9 bases in between. The CDR3 sequence is 13 residues long. Per germline, CDR1 MNHNS and CDR2 SASEGT.

In this sample, this clonotype turned up many times. The rearrangement links TRBV30 to TRBJ1-2; 9 bases line up with TRBD1. Germline assignment: CDR1 GTSNPN and CDR2 SVGIG (reference sequence). Losses at the gene ends were 4 bases for V and 5 bases for J; bases not matched to a gene: 8. This CDR3 spans 14 amino acids. The CDR3 region has the DNA TGTGCCTGGACAAGGACAGGGGCGCTATATGGCTACACCTTC. Protein: CAWTRTGALYGYTF.

This clonotype has a count of ten or more. The rearrangement joins TRBV6-5 to TRBJ2-1; a possible D gene is TRBD1 (5 bases). V was trimmed by 0 bases and J by 5 bases, leaving 11 bases between them. CDR3 length equals 15 residues. Per germline, CDR1 MNHEY and CDR2 SVGAGI. Written as DNA, the CDR3 is TGTGCCAGCAGTTACTCGCGCAGGGTAGACAATGAGCAGTTCTTC. It specifies CASSYSRRVDNEQFF.

There are many counts of this clonotype. The J gene is TRBJ2-1, the V gene TRBV2; 8 bases fit TRBD2. CDR1 and CDR2 (germline): SNHLY, FYNNEI. This CDR3 spans 15 amino acids. V trimming: 10 bases; J trimming: 3 bases; junction bases outside the gene matches: 11. The CDR3 region is CATARTGLVYNEQFF. CDR3 nucleotide sequence: TGTGCCACAGCTCGGACGGGACTAGTCTACAATGAGCAGTTCTTC.

As for this clonotype: A junction end diverges from the germline sequence, so it may reflect a read error. V and J are TRBV2 and TRBJ2-2; D ambiguous. This CDR3 spans 13 amino acids. Germline V CDR1 and CDR2: SNHLY, FYNNEI. CDR3 DNA: TGTGCCACCAGTGACTCGAAGACCGGGGAGCTGTTTTTT. Residues: CATSDSKTGELFF.

Here the CDR3 DNA reads TGCAGTGCTGAGGGGGGGGTCGGAGACGAGACCCAGTACTTC. It encodes CSAEGGVGDETQYF. The chain employs TRBV20-1 and TRBJ2-5, with D maybe TRBD2 (7 bases). The CDR3 is 14 residues long. The V end lost 5 bases, the J end lost 5 bases, and 18 bases lay between the germline ends. Germline lookup yields CDR1 DFQATT and CDR2 SNEGSKA (reference sequence).

This clonotype was counted ten times or more. This sequence joins TRBV28 and TRBJ1-5, with unresolved D. V was cut by 0 bases and J by 12 bases, with 18 bases left in between. Germline CDR1 and CDR2: MDHEN and SYDVKM. The CDR3 spans 15 residues. CDR3 nucleotides: TGTGCCAGCAGTTTATGGTGGACGCAGTTGCGTGTCCAGCATTTT. Encoded protein: CASSLWWTQLRVQHF.

This chain joins TRBV13 and TRBJ1-1; 8 positions match TRBD1. This CDR3 is built from 15 residues. Trimming removed 3 bases from V and 7 bases from J; junction bases left unmatched: 10. Germline loops: CDR1 PRHDT, CDR2 FYEKMQ (reference sequence). This CDR3 is CASSLPTGDSREAFF. CDR3 in DNA: TGTGCCAGCAGCTTGCCGACAGGGGACAGCCGTGAAGCTTTCTTT.

This clonotype was seen ten or more times. V is TRBV7-2 and J is TRBJ1-5; 7 bases are a match to TRBD1. This CDR3 has 16 amino acids. V lost 3 bases and J lost 0; bases outside the gene matches: 5. CDR1 is SGHTA, CDR2 FQGNSA, per germline. This CDR3 reads CASSFQGQASNQPQHF. The CDR3 DNA follows: TGTGCCAGCAGCTTTCAAGGACAGGCTAGCAATCAGCCCCAGCATTTT. Together with reference TRBV7-2 and TRBJ1-5, the CDR3 gives the full variable domain: GAGVSQSPSNKVTEKGKDVELRCDPISGHTALYWYRQSLGQGLEFLIYFQGNSAPDKSGLPSDRFSAERTGGSVSTLTIQRTQQEDSAVYLCASSFQGQASNQPQHFGDGTRLSIL.

This clonotype was detected ten times or more. The chain is built from TRBV6-1 and TRBJ2-1; 11 bases line up with TRBD1. The V segment lost 6 bases and the J segment 6 bases; nucleotides outside the gene matches: 7. The CDR3 totals 15 residues. Germline V CDR1 and CDR2: MNHNS, SASEGT. The CDR3 here is CASRSGTGGGNEQFF. CDR3 DNA: TGTGCCAGCAGGTCCGGGACAGGGGGGGGCAATGAGCAGTTCTTC.

This clonotype turned up a few times. The chain joins TRBV30 to TRBJ1-1, with D tentatively TRBD1 (5 bases). This CDR3 spans 13 amino acids. Germline V gene sequence: CDR1 GTSNPN, CDR2 SVGIG (reference sequence). V shed 2 bases and J shed 11 bases, with 18 bases lying between them. CDR3 coding DNA: TGTGCCTGGAGTTTACTAGGCAGGGATGAGGCTTTCTTT. It specifies CAWSLLGRDEAFF.

CDR3 nucleotide sequence: TGTGCCAGCTCCGGCAGGGATTCCTCTGGGGCCAACGTCCTGACTTTC. As protein: CASSGRDSSGANVLTF. The chain uses TRBV6-1 and TRBJ2-6, with a possible D match to TRBD1 (5 bases). Trimming took 8 bases from V and 0 from J, leaving 14 bases between them. CDR3 length: 16 residues. Per the germline V gene, CDR1 is MNHNS and CDR2 is SASEGT.

This clonotype was detected ten times or more. This chain uses TRBV27 with TRBJ1-6; a weak D match, TRBD1 (5 bases). This CDR3 comprises 16 residues. From germline, CDR1 is MNHEY and CDR2 SMNVEV (reference sequence). The V end lost 3 bases, the J end lost 4 bases, and 13 bases lay between the germline ends. The CDR3 DNA is TGTGCCAGCAGTTTTCAAGGGGATTCTTATAATTCACCCCTCCACTTT. Amino acids: CASSFQGDSYNSPLHF.

The table lists this clonotype with many counts. This sequence joins TRBV6-2 or TRBV6-3 and TRBJ2-7; a possible D gene is TRBD1 (6 bases). CDR3 length: 15 residues. Trimming removed 0 bases at V and 0 bases at J, with 9 bases between. Germline V CDR1 and CDR2: MNHEY, SVGEGT. The CDR3 DNA reads TGTGCCAGCAGTTACTCGCGGACAGTCTCCTACGAGCAGTACTTC. It translates to CASSYSRTVSYEQYF.

The sample holds one count of this clonotype. V is TRBV20-1 and J is TRBJ2-1; 10 bases match TRBD2. Germline CDR1 is DFQATT and CDR2 is SNEGSKA (reference sequence). J gave up 8 bases and V 3 bases, and 4 bases lay outside the gene matches. CDR3 length equals 13 residues. CDR3 bases: TGCAGTGCTAGTAGCGGGAGGAAGTATGAGCAGTTCTTC. Its translation: CSASSGRKYEQFF.